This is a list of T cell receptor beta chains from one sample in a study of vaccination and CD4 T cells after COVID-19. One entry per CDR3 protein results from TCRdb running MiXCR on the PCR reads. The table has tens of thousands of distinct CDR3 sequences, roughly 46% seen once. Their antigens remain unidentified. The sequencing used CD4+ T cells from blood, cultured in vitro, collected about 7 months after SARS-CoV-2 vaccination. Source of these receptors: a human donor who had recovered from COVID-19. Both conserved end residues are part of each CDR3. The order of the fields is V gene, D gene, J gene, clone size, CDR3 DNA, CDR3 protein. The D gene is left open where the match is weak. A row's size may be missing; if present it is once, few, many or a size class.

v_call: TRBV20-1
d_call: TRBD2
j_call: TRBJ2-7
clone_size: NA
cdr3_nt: TGCAGTGCCTGGCGGGGGACCTCCTACGAGCAGTACTTC
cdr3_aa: CSAWRGTSYEQYF

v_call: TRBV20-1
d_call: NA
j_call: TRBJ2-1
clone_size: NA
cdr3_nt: TGCAGTGCTAGGAGGAGGTTGTCGTCTCTTGAGCAGTTCTTC
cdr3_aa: CSARRRLSSLEQFF

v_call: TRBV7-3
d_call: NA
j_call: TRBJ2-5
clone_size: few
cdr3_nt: TGTGCCAGCAGCCCCGGGGCCAGAGAGACCCAGTACTTC
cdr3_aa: CASSPGARETQYF

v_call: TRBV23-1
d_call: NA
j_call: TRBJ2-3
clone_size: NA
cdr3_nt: TGCGCCAGCATGGGGCAGTATTTT
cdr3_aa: CASMGQYF

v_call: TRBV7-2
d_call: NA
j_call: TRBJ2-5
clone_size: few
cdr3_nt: TGTGCCAGCAGCTTTAGTGGCGAGACCCAGTACTTC
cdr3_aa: CASSFSGETQYF

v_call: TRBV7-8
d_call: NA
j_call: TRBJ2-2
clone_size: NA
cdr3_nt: TGTGCCAGCAGCTTAGGAGGGGTTACCGCCGGGGAGCTGTTTTTT
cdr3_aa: CASSLGGVTAGELFF

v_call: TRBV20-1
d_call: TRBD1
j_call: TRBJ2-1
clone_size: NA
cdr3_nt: TGCAGTGCTAGTCCCGGGACAGGGTCGGATGAGCAGTTCTTC
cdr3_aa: CSASPGTGSDEQFF

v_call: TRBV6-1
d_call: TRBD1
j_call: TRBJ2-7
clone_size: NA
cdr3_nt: TGTGCCAGCACATCCCGGGACAGGGGGCTCCAGATAGTGTCCTACGAGCAGTACTTC
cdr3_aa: CASTSRDRGLQIVSYEQYF

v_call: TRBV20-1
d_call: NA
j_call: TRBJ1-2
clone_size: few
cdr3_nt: TGCAGTGCTAGCCCCTCTAGAAATAACTATGGCTACACCTTC
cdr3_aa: CSASPSRNNYGYTF

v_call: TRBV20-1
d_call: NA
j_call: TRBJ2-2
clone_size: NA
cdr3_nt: TGCAGTGCTAGAGCGCAGGGCGTAAACACCGGGGAGCTGTTTTTT
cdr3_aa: CSARAQGVNTGELFF

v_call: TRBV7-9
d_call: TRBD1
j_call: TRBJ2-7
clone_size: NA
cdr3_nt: TGTGCCAGCAGCTTTCCTGGGACAGGGAACAACGAGCAGTACTTC
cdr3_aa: CASSFPGTGNNEQYF

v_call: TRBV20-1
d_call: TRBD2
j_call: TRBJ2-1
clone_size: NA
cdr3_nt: TGCAGTGCAGGACTAGCGAGCTCCTACAATGAGCAGTTCTTC
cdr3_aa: CSAGLASSYNEQFF

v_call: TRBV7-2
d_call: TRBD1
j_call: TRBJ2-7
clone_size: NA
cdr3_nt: TGTGCCAGCAGCTCGGGACAGGGGGCGGGAGAGCAGTACTTC
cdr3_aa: CASSSGQGAGEQYF

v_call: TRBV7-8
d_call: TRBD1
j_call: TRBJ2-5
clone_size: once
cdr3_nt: TGTGCCAGCAGCTTCGTAGTAATCCGGACAGGGGGCAAGACCCAGTACTTC
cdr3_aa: CASSFVVIRTGGKTQYF

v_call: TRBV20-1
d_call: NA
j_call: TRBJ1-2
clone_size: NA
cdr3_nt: TGCAGCCCCCCCCCGAAGCCATCGACGGGGGGCTACACCTTC
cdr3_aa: CSPPPKPSTGGYTF

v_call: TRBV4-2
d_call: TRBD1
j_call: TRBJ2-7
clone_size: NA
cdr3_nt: TGTGCCAGCAGCCAAGCGGCCGGGACAGCCGCCTACGAGCAGTACTTC
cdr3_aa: CASSQAAGTAAYEQYF

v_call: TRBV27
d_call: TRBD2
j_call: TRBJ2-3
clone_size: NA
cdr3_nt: TGTGCCAGCAGTTCGCGGGGGACAGATACGCAGTATTTT
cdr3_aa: CASSSRGTDTQYF

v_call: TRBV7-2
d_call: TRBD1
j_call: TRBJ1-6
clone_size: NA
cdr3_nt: TGTGCCAGCAGCCTAATGCAGGGACAGAATTCACCCCTCCACTTT
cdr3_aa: CASSLMQGQNSPLHF

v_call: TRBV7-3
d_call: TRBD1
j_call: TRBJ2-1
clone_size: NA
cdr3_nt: TGTGCCAGCAGCTTTGGGACAGGAACCTACAATGAGCAGTTCTTC
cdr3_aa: CASSFGTGTYNEQFF

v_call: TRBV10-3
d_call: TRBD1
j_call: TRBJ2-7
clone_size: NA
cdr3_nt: TGTGCCACCCAAAGGACAGGGGAAATCGAGCAGTACTTC
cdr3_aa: CATQRTGEIEQYF

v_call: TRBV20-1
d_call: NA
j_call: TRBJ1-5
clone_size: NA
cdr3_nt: TGCAGTGCTAGTGAGGGGGGGGGGCCCCAGCATTTT
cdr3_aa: CSASEGGGPQHF

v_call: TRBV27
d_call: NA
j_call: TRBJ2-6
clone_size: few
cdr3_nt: TGTGCCAGCAGAGTCGTTGGGGCCAACGTCCTGACTTTC
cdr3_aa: CASRVVGANVLTF

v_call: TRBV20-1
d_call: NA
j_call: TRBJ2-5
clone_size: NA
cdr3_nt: TGCAGTGCTAGTCCGGGAGCGGAGACCCAGTACTTC
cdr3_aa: CSASPGAETQYF

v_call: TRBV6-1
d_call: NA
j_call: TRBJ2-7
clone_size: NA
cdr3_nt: TGTGCCAGCACCGGGACCTTCGACGGCGAGCAGTACTTC
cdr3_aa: CASTGTFDGEQYF

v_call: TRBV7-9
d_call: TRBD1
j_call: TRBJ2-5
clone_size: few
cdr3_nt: TGTGCCAGCAGCTTAGTCAGGGGGGAGACCCAGTACTTC
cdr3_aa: CASSLVRGETQYF

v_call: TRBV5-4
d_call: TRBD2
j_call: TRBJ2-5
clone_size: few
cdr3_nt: TGTGCCAGCAGCCCGGGGGGGGGCGTGGAGACCCAGTACTTC
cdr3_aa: CASSPGGGVETQYF

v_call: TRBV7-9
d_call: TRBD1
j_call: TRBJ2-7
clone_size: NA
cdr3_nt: TGTGCCAGCAGCTCTAGCAGGGGGCGTAAGGGCTACGAGCAGTACTTC
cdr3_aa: CASSSSRGRKGYEQYF

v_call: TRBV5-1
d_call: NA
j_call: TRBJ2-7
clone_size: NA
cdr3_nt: TGCGCCAGCAGCCCCAACAAGTACTACGAGCAGTACTTC
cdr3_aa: CASSPNKYYEQYF

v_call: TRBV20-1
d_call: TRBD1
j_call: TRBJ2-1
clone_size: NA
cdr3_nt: TGCAGTGCTAGAGATTTTGGACAGGGGGCGTACAATGAGCAGTTCTTC
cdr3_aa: CSARDFGQGAYNEQFF

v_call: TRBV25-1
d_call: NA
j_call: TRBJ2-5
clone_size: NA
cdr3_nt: TGTGCCAGCAGCCACAGGGTCCAAGAGACCCAGTACTTC
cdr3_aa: CASSHRVQETQYF

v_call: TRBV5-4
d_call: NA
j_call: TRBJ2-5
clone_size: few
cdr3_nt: TGTGCCAGCAGCATAAAAAGAGAGACCCAGTACTTC
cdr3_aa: CASSIKRETQYF

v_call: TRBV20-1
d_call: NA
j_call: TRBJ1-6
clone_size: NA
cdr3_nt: TGCAGTGCTAGAGATGTCTTTCGGGGTAATAATTCACCCCTCCACTTT
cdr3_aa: CSARDVFRGNNSPLHF

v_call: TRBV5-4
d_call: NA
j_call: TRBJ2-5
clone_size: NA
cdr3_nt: TGTGCCAGCAGCTTGGGAGGAATGTACCAAGAGACCCAGTACTTC
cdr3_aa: CASSLGGMYQETQYF

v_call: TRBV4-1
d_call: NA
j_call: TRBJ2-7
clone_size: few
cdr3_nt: TGCGCCAGCAGCCCCATATGGGCATACTACGAGCAGTACTTC
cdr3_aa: CASSPIWAYYEQYF

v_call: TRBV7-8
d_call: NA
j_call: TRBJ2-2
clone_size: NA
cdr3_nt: TGTGCCAGCAGCTTAGTGCTAGCAGGGTTATCTGGGGAGCTGTTTTTT
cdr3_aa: CASSLVLAGLSGELFF

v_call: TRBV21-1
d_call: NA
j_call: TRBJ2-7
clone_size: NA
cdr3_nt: TGTGCCAGCAGCAAAGGTCCCAGGGAGGCTGGAGAGCAGTACTTC
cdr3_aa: CASSKGPREAGEQYF

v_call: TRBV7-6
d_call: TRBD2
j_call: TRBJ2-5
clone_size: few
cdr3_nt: TGTGCCAGCAGCCCCATCCGTCCGGGAGGGTTAGAGACCCAGTACTTC
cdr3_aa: CASSPIRPGGLETQYF

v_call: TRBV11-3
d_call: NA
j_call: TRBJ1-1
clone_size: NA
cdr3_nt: TGTGCCAGCAGCCTTGAGACCGGGACGGTACATGAAGCTTTCTTT
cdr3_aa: CASSLETGTVHEAFF

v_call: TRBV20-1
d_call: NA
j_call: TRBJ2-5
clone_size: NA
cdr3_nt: TGCAGTGCTAGAGATAGAGGAGGAGCTCAAGAGACCCAGTACTTC
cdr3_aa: CSARDRGGAQETQYF